This TCR beta chain originates from a study of blood T cell repertoires in COVID-19. At the level of the study: Samples came from the United States, Italy and Spain, spanning acute and convalescent COVID-19.

The V segment lost 5 bases and the J segment 1 base; nucleotides outside the gene matches: 6. The CDR3 has 15 residues. Germline V gene lookup returns CDR1 SGHVS and CDR2 FNYEAQ. The data were produced by immunoSEQ multiplex PCR, yet TCRdb's version contains in-frame clones alone and is incomplete. This sample has approximately 73,000 clones, with 86% found just once. Sequenced sample: peripheral blood. The chain links TRBV7-6 to TRBJ1-1, with 8 bases aligning to TRBD1. This TCR came from a woman in her sixties with acute or convalescent COVID-19. CDR3 nucleotide sequence: TGTGCCAGCAGCCCTCGGACAGGGTGGAACACTGAAGCTTTCTTT. This sequence encodes CASSPRTGWNTEAFF.